These 5 T cell receptor beta chains came from one sample sequenced in a study of OX40 agonist ivuxolimab in advanced cancers. TCRdb's copy holds only in-frame clones and misses some; the assay was immunoSEQ multiplex PCR. The data show 20,000 to 25,000 clones, with approximately 90% seen just once and approximately 25% held by the top ten. The sequencing used CD4+ or CD8+ T cells sorted from blood, collected in a trial of the OX40 agonist ivuxolimab. These TCRs come from an adult with an advanced solid tumor such as melanoma, head and neck, liver or kidney cancer.

This rearrangement joins TRBV4-1 to TRBJ1-4, with no clear D. The germline CDR1 and CDR2 sequences are MGHRA and YSYEKL. The CDR3 spans 13 residues. Trimming removed 1 base from V and 8 bases from J, with 8 bases in between. In nucleotides, the CDR3 is TGCGCCAGCAGCCAAGTGTTTGCGGAAAAACTGTTTTTT. Encoded protein: CASSQVFAEKLFF.

The rearrangement uses TRBV19 and TRBJ1-1; D gene unclear. Germline V lookup: CDR1 LNHDA, CDR2 SQIVND (reference sequence). Trimming removed 4 bases from V and 11 bases from J, with 14 bases in between. The CDR3 spans 12 residues. In DNA, the CDR3 is TGTGCCAGTAGTAGTGAGGGAGTCGTTGCTTTCTTT. Protein: CASSSEGVVAFF.

The chain joins TRBV18 to TRBJ2-7; 9 bases align to TRBD1. This CDR3 is built from 16 residues. From germline, CDR1 is KGHSH and CDR2 LQKENI. The V gene end was trimmed by 3 bases and the J gene end by 6 bases; junction bases not matched to a gene: 12. DNA for the CDR3: TGTGCCAGCTCACCCAATGCCGGGACAGGGAGTCGCGAGCAGTACTTC. Encoded protein: CASSPNAGTGSREQYF.

The chain recombines TRBV27 with TRBJ1-5; perhaps TRBD1 as D (5 bases). This CDR3 spans 14 amino acids. V lost 9 bases and J 2 bases, leaving 14 bases between the germline ends. Germline-derived CDR1 and CDR2 are MNHEY and SMNVEV (reference sequence). The chain's CDR3 is CASKKGQGNQPQHF. For the CDR3, the DNA is TGTGCCAGTAAGAAGGGGCAGGGCAATCAGCCCCAGCATTTT.

V and J are TRBV27 and TRBJ2-7, with 8 bases lining up with TRBD1. The trim removed 5 bases at V and 2 bases at J, leaving 2 bases unmatched. This CDR3 is 13 amino acids long. Germline V gene data show CDR1 as MNHEY and CDR2 as SMNVEV (reference sequence). The CDR3: CASSKQGAYEQYF. Written as DNA, the CDR3 is TGTGCCAGCAGTAAACAGGGGGCCTACGAGCAGTACTTC.